These 19 T cell receptor beta chains originate from one sample sequenced in a study of OX40 agonist ivuxolimab in advanced cancers. Here immunoSEQ multiplex PCR was the method, and the copy in TCRdb shows in-frame clones only, minus some. The table records around 100,000 clones, 89% of them present only once. The input for sequencing was CD4+ or CD8+ T cells sorted from blood, taken in a trial of the OX40 agonist ivuxolimab. The receptors were sampled from an adult with an advanced solid tumor such as melanoma, head and neck, liver or kidney cancer.

The V gene is TRBV2, the J gene TRBJ1-1, with 8 positions matching TRBD1. Germline CDR1 is SNHLY and CDR2 is FYNNEI. V lost 9 bases to trimming and J lost 1 base; unmatched junction nucleotides: 10. CDR3 length: 15 residues. The CDR3 DNA follows: TGTGCCAGGATTCCTCAGGGGGCACGGAACACTGAAGCTTTCTTT. Residues: CARIPQGARNTEAFF.

V gene TRBV5-4 combines with J gene TRBJ2-1; D not certain. CDR1 and CDR2 (germline): SGHNT, YYREEE (reference sequence). With 1 base removed from V and 0 bases from J, the gap between germline ends came to 8 bases. The CDR3 is 15 amino acids. DNA for the CDR3: TGTGCCAGCAGCTTGTCTGGCCTCTCCTACAATGAGCAGTTCTTC. Translating it yields CASSLSGLSYNEQFF.

This clone appeared a single time. V and J are TRBV28 and TRBJ1-1, with TRBD1 as a possible D gene (6 bases). The CDR3 length is 13 residues. V was trimmed by 10 bases and J by 0 bases, leaving 12 bases between them. Looked up from germline, CDR1 is MDHEN and CDR2 is SYDVKM. CDR3 loop: CATWDNLNTEAFF. The CDR3 coding sequence is TGTGCCACGTGGGACAACCTGAACACTGAAGCTTTCTTT.

This chain links TRBV5-1 with TRBJ2-3, with 10 bases that match TRBD2. With V trimmed by 3 bases and J by 1 base, 5 bases remained unmatched. From germline, CDR1 is SGHRS and CDR2 YFSETQ. CDR3 length: 16 residues. The CDR3 loop reads CASSWPSGSGTDTQYF. The CDR3 DNA follows: TGCGCCAGCAGCTGGCCTAGCGGGAGTGGCACAGATACGCAGTATTTT. The full variable domain, rest sourced from reference TRBV5-1 and TRBJ2-3, is KAGVTQTPRYLIKTRGQQVTLSCSPISGHRSVSWYQQTPGQGLQFLFEYFSETQRNKGNFPGRFSGRQFSNSRSEMNVSTLELGDSALYLCASSWPSGSGTDTQYFGPGTRLTVL.

This sequence joins TRBV9 and TRBJ1-3; possible D gene TRBD1, 5 bases. Germline loops: CDR1 SGDLS, CDR2 YYNGEE. Trimming took 4 bases from V and 2 from J, leaving 13 bases between them. The CDR3 has 15 amino acids. The CDR3 DNA is TGTGCCAGCAGCCCCCGCCGGGGCGCTGGAAACACCATATATTTT. This codes for CASSPRRGAGNTIYF.

The chain recombines TRBV11-2 with TRBJ1-4; a possible D gene is TRBD1 (6 bases). CDR3 length equals 12 residues. The V gene's germline CDR1 is SGHAT and CDR2 FQNNGV. V lost 3 bases, J lost 12 bases, and 11 bases lay in between. The DNA of the CDR3 is TGTGCCAGCAGCTTTTCGGGGGCGGAACTGTTTTTT. Its translation: CASSFSGAELFF.

V usage is TRBV10-1 and J usage is TRBJ2-1; 7 nucleotides agree with TRBD2. Per the germline V gene, CDR1 is WNHNN and CDR2 is SYGVQD (reference sequence). Trimming cost V 6 bases and J 6 bases; bases outside gene matches: 14. CDR3 length: 16 amino acids. CDR3 sequence (DNA): TGCGCCAGCAGCGGAACAGGCGGGAGTCCGGGCAATGAGCAGTTCTTC. It is translated as CASSGTGGSPGNEQFF.

The CDR3 sequence is CASSLWGITSGRAYEQYF. The CDR3 region has the DNA TGTGCCAGCAGTTTATGGGGGATAACTAGCGGGAGGGCATACGAGCAGTACTTC. V and J are TRBV28 and TRBJ2-7, with 13 positions matching TRBD2. This CDR3 comprises 18 residues. V trimming: 0 bases; J trimming: 4 bases; junction bases outside the gene matches: 9. From germline, CDR1 is MDHEN and CDR2 SYDVKM.

The chain links TRBV19 to TRBJ1-6, with D unclear. The germline CDR1 and CDR2 sequences are LNHDA and SQIVND (reference sequence). This CDR3 is built from 12 residues. The CDR3 protein is CASGTLGSPLHF. CDR3 bases: TGTGCTAGCGGCACCCTCGGTTCACCCCTCCACTTT.

The rearrangement links TRBV7-9 to TRBJ2-5, with no clear D. CDR3 length: 15 amino acids. The germline CDR1 and CDR2 sequences are SEHNR and FQNEAQ (reference sequence). Trimming removed 3 bases from V and 5 bases from J, with 16 bases in between. The CDR3 DNA follows: TGTGCCAGCAGCTTTTTAGGGCAGGAGTATGAGACCCAGTACTTC. It translates to CASSFLGQEYETQYF.

The chain uses TRBV9 and TRBJ2-2; perhaps TRBD2 as D (6 bases). There are 17 residues in the CDR3. Trimming pared 0 bases from V and 1 base from J, leaving 13 bases between. Germline lookup yields CDR1 SGDLS and CDR2 YYNGEE. As DNA, the CDR3 is TGTGCCAGCAGCGTAGGGATAGCGGCAGTGAACACCGGGGAGCTGTTTTTT. Translated: CASSVGIAAVNTGELFF.

The CDR3, as DNA: TGTGCCAGCAGCCTCGACGCAACTAATGAAAAACTGTTTTTT. This sequence encodes CASSLDATNEKLFF. This chain links TRBV21-1 with TRBJ1-4. TRBV21-1 corresponds to a pseudogene. This CDR3 region has 14 residues.

CDR3 DNA: TGCGCCAGCAGGACCGACAGAACGAACACCGGGGAGCTGTTTTTT. Translating it yields CASRTDRTNTGELFF. This rearrangement joins TRBV4-1 to TRBJ2-2; D is possibly TRBD1 (5 bases). Looked up from germline, CDR1 is MGHRA and CDR2 is YSYEKL. This CDR3 has 15 amino acids. With 6 bases removed from V and 0 bases from J, the gap between germline ends came to 11 bases.

The rearrangement links TRBV7-2 to TRBJ2-2; D is perhaps TRBD2 (6 bases). The CDR3 spans 16 residues. V shed 9 bases and J shed 7 bases, with 24 bases lying between them. Germline V lookup: CDR1 SGHTA, CDR2 FQGNSA. The CDR3 DNA reads as TGTGCCAGTACGGACCCGCGGGGTTTAGACATCGGGGAGCTGTTTTTT. Translated, it gives CASTDPRGLDIGELFF.

V is TRBV6-1 and J is TRBJ1-5, with TRBD1 identical over 7 bases. CDR1 and CDR2 from the germline V gene are MNHNS and SASEGT. CDR3 size: 13 residues. The V gene end was trimmed by 6 bases and the J gene end by 7 bases; junction bases not matched to a gene: 6. The CDR3 region has the DNA TGTGCCAGCAGCTACAGGGGAGTACAGCCCCAGCATTTT. Amino acid sequence: CASSYRGVQPQHF.

The chain couples TRBV19 to TRBJ2-5; 10 bases line up with TRBD2. This CDR3 is 16 amino acids long. Germline loops: CDR1 LNHDA, CDR2 SQIVND (reference sequence). J lost 4 bases, V lost 3 bases, and 8 bases had no gene match. As DNA, the CDR3 is TGTGCCAGTAGTATCCTAGCTAGCGGGAGTGGAGAGACCCAGTACTTC. This codes for CASSILASGSGETQYF.

The chain employs TRBV27 and TRBJ1-4; D is ambiguous. This CDR3 contains 13 residues. Germline CDR1 is MNHEY and CDR2 is SMNVEV (reference sequence). Trimming pared 6 bases from V and 11 bases from J, leaving 16 bases between. Here the CDR3 reads CASRLLQGPKLFF. CDR3 in DNA: TGTGCCAGCAGACTCCTCCAAGGACCGAAACTGTTTTTT.

The chain links TRBV5-1 to TRBJ2-1; 9 nucleotides align to TRBD1. The junction had 8 bases not matched to a gene; V was cut back by 5 bases and J by 5 bases. CDR3 size: 15 residues. CDR1 and CDR2 (germline): SGHRS, YFSETQ. DNA for the CDR3: TGCGCCAGCAGGGGGACAGGGCCGGCGGACAATGAGCAGTTCTTC. It is translated as CASRGTGPADNEQFF.

The chain uses TRBV30 and TRBJ1-2; D is possibly TRBD1 (5 bases). The CDR3 is 13 residues long. Germline-derived CDR1 and CDR2 are GTSNPN and SVGIG (reference sequence). Trimming stripped 5 bases from V and 2 bases from J, with 12 bases between. Here the CDR3 DNA reads TGTGCCTGGGGAGGGGTTCCAAACTATGGCTACACCTTC. Amino acid sequence: CAWGGVPNYGYTF. The variable domain in full, with the rest retrieved from reference TRBV30 and TRBJ1-2, is SQTIHQWPATLVQPVGSPLSLECTVEGTSNPNLYWYRQAAGRGLQLLFYSVGIGQISSEVPQNLSASRPQDRQFILSSKKLLLSDSGFYLCAWGGVPNYGYTFGSGTRLTVV.